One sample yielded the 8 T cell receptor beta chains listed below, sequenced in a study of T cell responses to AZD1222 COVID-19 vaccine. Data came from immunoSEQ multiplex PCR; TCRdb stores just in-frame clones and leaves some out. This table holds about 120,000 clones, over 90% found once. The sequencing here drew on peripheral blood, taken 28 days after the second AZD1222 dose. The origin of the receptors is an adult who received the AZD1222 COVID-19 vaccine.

CDR3 region: CASSLLTGEGGYTF. CDR3 sequence (DNA): TGCGCCAGCAGCTTGTTAACAGGGGAGGGTGGCTACACCTTC. This sequence joins TRBV5-1 and TRBJ1-2, with 7 positions matching TRBD1. This CDR3 has 14 residues. Germline V gene data show CDR1 as SGHRS and CDR2 as YFSETQ. V shed 1 base, J shed 7 bases, and the junction held 7 bases outside the gene matches. Complete variable domain (other parts from reference TRBV5-1 and TRBJ1-2): KAGVTQTPRYLIKTRGQQVTLSCSPISGHRSVSWYQQTPGQGLQFLFEYFSETQRNKGNFPGRFSGRQFSNSRSEMNVSTLELGDSALYLCASSLLTGEGGYTFGSGTRLTVV.

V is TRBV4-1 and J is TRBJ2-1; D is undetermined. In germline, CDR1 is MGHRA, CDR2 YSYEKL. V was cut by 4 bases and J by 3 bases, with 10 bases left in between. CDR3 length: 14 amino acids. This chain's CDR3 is CASSRLLDYNEQFF. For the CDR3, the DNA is TGCGCCAGCAGCCGGCTATTGGACTACAATGAGCAGTTCTTC.

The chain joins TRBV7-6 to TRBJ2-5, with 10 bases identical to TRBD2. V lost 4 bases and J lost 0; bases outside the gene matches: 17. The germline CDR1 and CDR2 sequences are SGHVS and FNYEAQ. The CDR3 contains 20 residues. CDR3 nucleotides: TGTGCCAGCAGCTCCCCCGGGGGTCCTAGCGGGGGCACCTACCAAGAGACCCAGTACTTC. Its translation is CASSSPGGPSGGTYQETQYF.

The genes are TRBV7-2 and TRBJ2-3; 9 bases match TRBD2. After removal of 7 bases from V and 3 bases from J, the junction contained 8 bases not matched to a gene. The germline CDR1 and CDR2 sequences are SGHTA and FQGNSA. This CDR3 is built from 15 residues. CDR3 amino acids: CASTSRGRVTDTQYF. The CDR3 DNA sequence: TGTGCCAGCACCTCCCGCGGGAGGGTTACAGATACGCAGTATTTT.

The CDR3 here is CASRGPLTNQPQHF. The CDR3 nucleotides are TGTGCCAGCAGGGGACCCCTTACCAATCAGCCCCAGCATTTT. The chain employs TRBV6-5 and TRBJ1-5, with D tentatively TRBD1 (5 bases). CDR3 length: 14 amino acids. Trimming shortened V by 6 bases and J by 3 bases, and 12 bases separated the two germline ends. The germline V gene encodes CDR1 MNHEY and CDR2 SVGAGI.

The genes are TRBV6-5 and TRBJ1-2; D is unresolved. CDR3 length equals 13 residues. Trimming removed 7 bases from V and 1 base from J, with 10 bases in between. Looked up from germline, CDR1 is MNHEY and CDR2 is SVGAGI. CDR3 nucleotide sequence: TGTGCCAGCAAAAATGGAATTAACTATGGCTACACCTTC. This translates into CASKNGINYGYTF.

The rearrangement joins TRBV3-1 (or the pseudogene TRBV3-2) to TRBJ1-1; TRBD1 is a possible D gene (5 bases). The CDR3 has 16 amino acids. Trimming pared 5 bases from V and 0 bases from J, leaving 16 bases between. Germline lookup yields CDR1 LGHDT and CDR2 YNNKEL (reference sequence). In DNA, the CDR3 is TGTGCCAGCAGCAAGAAACCAGGGACGATGAACACTGAAGCTTTCTTT. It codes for CASSKKPGTMNTEAFF.

This CDR3 is CASSELPGVYEQYF. The CDR3 nucleotides read TGTGCCAGCAGTGAACTACCGGGAGTCTACGAGCAGTACTTC. The chain joins TRBV6-1 to TRBJ2-7, with a possible D match to TRBD2 (6 bases). This CDR3 spans 14 amino acids. Germline values: CDR1 MNHNS, CDR2 SASEGT. Trimming shortened V by 2 bases and J by 3 bases, and 11 bases separated the two germline ends.